Below, one T cell receptor beta chain is given with its context. Assay used: immunoSEQ multiplex PCR; TCRdb lists only in-frame clones, some missing. The top ten clones hold 0.94% of a sample with 250,000 or so clones, under 90% of them seen once. V dropped 4 bases and J dropped 0; count of bases not matched to a gene: 5. The CDR3 extends over 15 amino acids. Germline values: CDR1 SGDLS, CDR2 YYNGEE. The sample belongs to a study of blood T cell repertoires in COVID-19. This clonotype was sampled from a middle-aged woman who had recovered from COVID-19. The chain uses TRBV9 and TRBJ2-3, with 7 bases fitting TRBD2. What was sequenced was peripheral blood. The CDR3 DNA reads as TGTGCCAGCAGCTCGCGAGCGGGGAGCACAGATACGCAGTATTTT. It translates to CASSSRAGSTDTQYF.